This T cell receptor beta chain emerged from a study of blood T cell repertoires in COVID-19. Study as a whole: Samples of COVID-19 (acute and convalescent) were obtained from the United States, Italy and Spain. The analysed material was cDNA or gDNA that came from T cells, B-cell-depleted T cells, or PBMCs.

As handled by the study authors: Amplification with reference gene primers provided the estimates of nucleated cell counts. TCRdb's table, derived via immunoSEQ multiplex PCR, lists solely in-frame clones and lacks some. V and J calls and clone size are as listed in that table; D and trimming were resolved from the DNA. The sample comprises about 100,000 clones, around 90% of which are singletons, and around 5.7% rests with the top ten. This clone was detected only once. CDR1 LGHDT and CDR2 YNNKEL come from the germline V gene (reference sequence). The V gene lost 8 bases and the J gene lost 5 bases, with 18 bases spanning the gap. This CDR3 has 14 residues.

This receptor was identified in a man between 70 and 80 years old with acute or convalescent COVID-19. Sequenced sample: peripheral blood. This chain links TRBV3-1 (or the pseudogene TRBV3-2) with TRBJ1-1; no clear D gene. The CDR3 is CASRLRGARTEAFF. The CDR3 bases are TGTGCCAGCCGCCTTCGGGGAGCGAGGACTGAAGCTTTCTTT.